The 8 T cell receptor beta chains below come from one sample, sequenced in a study of cytomegalovirus exposure and HLA in healthy donors. The PCR was carried out with 60 Vbeta primers and 13 Jbeta primers. Using immunoSEQ multiplex PCR, the repertoire was profiled, and TCRdb retains in-frame clones only, with some absent. Its listing shows 100,000 to 150,000 clones. Sequencing was carried out using PBMCs. All receptors derive from a man aged 30 to 45 in good health and CMV-seronegative.

The V call is TRBV4-3, the J call TRBJ1-1; no firm D call. Germline V gene sequence: CDR1 LGHNA, CDR2 YSLEER. V was pared by 0 bases and J by 1 base, with 12 bases between. The CDR3 has 16 residues. The CDR3 sequence: CASSQDYPPGNTEAFF. The CDR3 region has the DNA TGCGCCAGCAGCCAAGATTACCCCCCCGGGAACACTGAAGCTTTCTTT.

CDR3 in amino acids: CASTIQGNQPQHF. As DNA, the CDR3 is TGTGCCAGTACCATACAGGGTAATCAGCCCCAGCATTTT. V and J are TRBV19 and TRBJ1-5, with D possibly being TRBD1 (6 bases). The CDR3 has 13 residues. The ends were cut back, 7 bases at V and 4 bases at J, with 11 bases in the middle. The germline CDR1 and CDR2 sequences are LNHDA and SQIVND (reference sequence).

The CDR3 DNA is TGCGCCAGCAGCCTTCTGGGACTAGCGGTCTACAATGAGCAGTTCTTC. Amino acid sequence: CASSLLGLAVYNEQFF. The V call is TRBV5-1, the J call TRBJ2-1, with 11 bases that match TRBD2. In germline, CDR1 is SGHRS, CDR2 YFSETQ. The CDR3 runs 16 residues. Trimming at V came to 4 bases and at J to 3 bases, leaving 6 bases not matched to a gene.

The chain combines TRBV29-1 with TRBJ2-3, with TRBD2 matching over 9 bases. V shed 7 bases, J shed 6 bases, and the junction held 8 bases outside the gene matches. The CDR3 is made up of 13 amino acids. The germline V gene encodes CDR1 SQVTM and CDR2 ANQGSEA. This CDR3 reads CSASSGAGDTQYF. In DNA form, the CDR3 reads TGCAGCGCTTCTAGCGGGGCTGGGGATACGCAGTATTTT.

This chain connects TRBV28 to TRBJ1-6; maybe TRBD1 (6 bases). V was cut by 3 bases and J by 5 bases, with 8 bases left in between. Germline V gives CDR1 MDHEN, CDR2 SYDVKM. CDR3 length: 14 amino acids. The CDR3 protein is CASSFAGDNSPLHF. The CDR3 bases are TGTGCCAGCAGTTTTGCAGGGGATAATTCACCCCTCCACTTT.

The rearrangement joins TRBV19 to TRBJ1-5, with D unclear. Deletions cut 2 bases from V and 11 bases from J, with 13 bases between. This CDR3 is 13 amino acids long. The germline V gene has CDR1 LNHDA and CDR2 SQIVND (reference sequence). The chain's CDR3 is CASSINYIESQHF. CDR3 coding DNA: TGTGCCAGTAGTATAAATTATATAGAGTCCCAGCATTTT.

CDR3 sequence reads: CASSFMGSSYEQYF. The CDR3 DNA sequence: TGTGCCAGCAGCTTTATGGGGAGCTCCTACGAGCAGTACTTC. This rearrangement joins TRBV7-8 to TRBJ2-7, with D possibly being TRBD2 (5 bases). CDR3 length equals 14 residues. Germline V gene sequence: CDR1 SGHVS, CDR2 FQNEAQ. Trimming stripped 3 bases from V and 0 bases from J, with 9 bases between.

The rearrangement uses TRBV27 and TRBJ2-3; 7 positions agree with TRBD1. V gave up 4 bases and J gave up 7 bases; unmatched junction bases: 8. The CDR3 loop spans 14 amino acids. Germline V CDR1 and CDR2: MNHEY, SMNVEV (reference sequence). CDR3 in DNA: TGTGCCAGCAGTTGGGGAGACAGGGTGAATACGCAGTATTTT. Its protein is CASSWGDRVNTQYF.